This entry features one T cell receptor beta chain sequence. This CDR3 region has 17 residues. Germline V gene sequence: CDR1 LGHNA, CDR2 YNFKEQ. V was clipped by 3 bases and J by 10 bases; unmatched bases: 13. The data are from a study of blood T cell repertoires in COVID-19. Study summary: Sites in the United States, Italy and Spain provided acute and convalescent COVID-19 samples.

Original analysis: Amplification with reference gene primers provided the estimates of nucleated cell counts. TCRdb's table, derived via immunoSEQ multiplex PCR, lists solely in-frame clones and lacks some. That table is the source of V, J and clone size, and D and trimming were worked out from the DNA. The sample contains 150,000 to 200,000 clones, approximately 93% of which appear only once. Seattle cases were enrolled at active infection and followed longitudinally. This chain links TRBV4-2 with TRBJ1-6; the match to TRBD1 covers 9 bases. The TCR originated in a woman in her sixties or seventies with COVID-19, enrolled during active disease. The sequencing input was peripheral blood. The CDR3 spells CASSQDVSGTGLSPLHF. As DNA, the CDR3 is TGTGCCAGCAGCCAGGACGTATCCGGGACAGGGTTATCACCCCTCCACTTT.